A single sample gave rise to the 8 T cell receptor beta chains below, sequenced in a study of T cells in Graves' hyperthyroidism and ophthalmopathy. The CDR3 regions of TCR beta were amplified from RNA transcripts. RT-PCR in the first round (using the HTBI primer set) targeted the TCR CDR3. TCRdb reprocessed the multiplex PCR reads with MiXCR, giving one entry per CDR3 protein. The data hold more than 500,000 distinct CDR3 sequences, with 14% observed a single time. The sample was blood. These receptors all stem from a woman aged 40 to 55 with Graves' hyperthyroidism.

This clonotype was seen ten or more times. The V gene is TRBV28, the J gene TRBJ2-1, with D perhaps matching TRBD2 (6 bases). V shed 3 bases and J shed 3 bases, with 15 bases lying between them. The germline V gene has CDR1 MDHEN and CDR2 SYDVKM. The CDR3 covers 16 residues. The CDR3 spells CASSLVTGGIYNEQFF. The CDR3 DNA reads TGTGCCAGCAGTTTGGTAACCGGGGGAATCTACAATGAGCAGTTCTTC.

The chain carries TRBV6-1 and TRBJ2-5; D may correspond to TRBD1 or TRBD2 (6 bases each). V was shortened by 6 bases and J by 0 bases, with 14 bases between the two germline ends. Germline CDR1 MNHNS, CDR2 SASEGT. This CDR3 contains 15 residues. As DNA, the CDR3 is TGTGCCAGCAGACAACAGGGAGGAGACCAAGAGACCCAGTACTTC. Translating gives CASRQQGGDQETQYF.

The chain joins TRBV27 to TRBJ2-1, with D perhaps TRBD1 or TRBD2 (6 bases each). V dropped 5 bases and J dropped 12 bases, with 23 bases sitting between them. This CDR3 is 15 amino acids long. CDR1 and CDR2 from the germline V gene are MNHEY and SMNVEV (reference sequence). CDR3 bases: TGTGCCAGCAGTACACACAGGGAGCCCGGGGGTGGGCAGTTCTTC. The encoded protein is CASSTHREPGGGQFF.

This clonotype showed up many times. V usage is TRBV30 and J usage is TRBJ1-5, with a possible D match to TRBD1 (6 bases). CDR1 GTSNPN and CDR2 SVGIG come from the germline V gene (reference sequence). The CDR3 has 14 residues. Trimming pared 4 bases from V and 4 bases from J, leaving 14 bases between. The CDR3 DNA reads TGTGCCTGGACCCCGGGGACAACAAATCAGCCCCAGCATTTT. Translation: CAWTPGTTNQPQHF.

The chain carries TRBV7-9 and TRBJ2-4; 10 bases agree with TRBD1. J was trimmed by 0 bases and V by 5 bases; bases with no gene match: 10. Germline V CDR1 and CDR2: SEHNR, FQNEAQ (reference sequence). The CDR3 sequence is 18 residues long. CDR3 amino acids: CASSPETGGLIAKNIQYF. The CDR3 coding sequence is TGTGCCAGCAGCCCAGAGACAGGGGGCTTAATAGCCAAAAACATTCAGTACTTC.

This clonotype was observed a handful of times. The chain couples TRBV20-1 to TRBJ2-3; D not resolved. Germline V gives CDR1 DFQATT, CDR2 SNEGSKA (reference sequence). CDR3 length equals 16 residues. Trimming shortened V by 5 bases and J by 2 bases, and 20 bases separated the two germline ends. CDR3 amino acids: CSALRDSRLDTDTQYF. In nucleotides, the CDR3 is TGCAGTGCTCTAAGGGATTCTCGCCTCGACACAGATACGCAGTATTTT.

In its sample, this clonotype was seen many times. This sequence joins TRBV7-3 and TRBJ2-5; TRBD2 matches 8 bases. With V trimmed by 5 bases and J by 4 bases, 6 bases remained unmatched. The CDR3 extends over 14 amino acids. Germline CDR1 reads SGHTA; CDR2 reads FQGTGA. CDR3 coding DNA: TGTGCCAGCAGCCCTGGACTAGCCCGAGAGACCCAGTACTTC. Its translation is CASSPGLARETQYF.

This clonotype came up a few times. V and J are TRBV29-1 and TRBJ2-2; TRBD2 aligns across 11 bases. The CDR3 consists of 16 residues. CDR1 is SQVTM and CDR2 is ANQGSEA in the germline V gene. Unmatched junction bases numbered 7, after V lost 1 base and J lost 6 bases. The DNA of the CDR3 is TGCAGCGTTGAAGCACCGATTAGCGGGAGGGCCGGGGAGCTGTTTTTT. Its translation is CSVEAPISGRAGELFF.